A single sample is the source of the 10 T cell receptor beta chains below, sequenced in a study of T cells in women clearing cervical HPV infection (dated by TCRdb to the late 2010s). Library construction relied on the immunoSEQ multiplex PCR assay. TCRdb limited this immuneACCESS table to in-frame rearrangements with V and J called. A share of clones is missing; checked studies link under half to unresolved V genes, and the rest is unexplained. This sample's table carries tens of thousands of clones. 4.3% of the sample lies in the top ten. Sequenced material: blood buffy coat. These receptors came from a woman between 18 and 69 years old with a cervical HPV16 infection that either progressed to CIN3+ or cleared (not recorded which).

Concerning this clone: With the read ending 3 residues before the CDR3 end, the germline J gene is used to fill in that end. The chain combines TRBV19 with TRBJ1-2, with 7 bases matching TRBD1. This CDR3 spans 16 amino acids. Per the germline V gene, CDR1 is LNHDA and CDR2 is SQIVND (reference sequence). With 4 bases clipped from V and 0 bases from J, the junction kept 8 bases outside the gene matches. The CDR3: CASSRNGQVPNYGYTF. The DNA read from the CDR3 is TGTGCCAGTAGTAGAAACGGACAGGTTCCTAACTATGGC.

About this clone itself: The CDR3 is cut off 3 residues early in the read; its end comes from the germline J gene. The chain links TRBV20-1 to TRBJ2-3, with unresolved D. The V gene lost 2 bases and the J gene lost 7 bases, with 13 bases spanning the gap. Germline values: CDR1 DFQATT, CDR2 SNEGSKA (reference sequence). The CDR3 loop spans 13 amino acids. CDR3 loop: CSARRHSHYTQYF. The CDR3 DNA, read in part, is TGCAGTGCTAGAAGGCATAGCCATTATACG.

As regards this clone: The CDR3 is cut off 3 residues early in the read; its end comes from the germline J gene. The chain has TRBV10-3 and TRBJ1-2; 8 bases fit TRBD1. This CDR3 comprises 13 residues. Germline V gene lookup returns CDR1 ENHRY and CDR2 SYGVKD. The CDR3 bases that were read are TGTGCCATCAGAGAAGGACAGGGTAGGCTC. It specifies CAIREGQGRL. The full CDR3 is CAIREGQGRLYTF.

The CDR3 DNA, read in part, is TGCAGTGCTAGAGATCACGTAGCGAATGAG. Amino acids: CSARDHVANE. The full CDR3 protein reads CSARDHVANEQFF. The gene calls are TRBV20-1 and TRBJ2-1, with D possibly matching TRBD2 (5 bases). Read coverage stops 3 residues before the CDR3 terminus; the germline J gene supplies the remainder. The V gene lost 0 bases and the J gene lost 7 bases, with 10 bases spanning the gap. Germline V gene lookup returns CDR1 DFQATT and CDR2 SNEGSKA (reference sequence). The CDR3 is made up of 13 amino acids.

Concerning this clone itself: The read ends 3 residues shy of where the CDR3 ends; the end is completed using the germline J gene. This chain uses TRBV5-1 with TRBJ2-1; 13 nucleotides line up with TRBD2. CDR1 and CDR2 (germline): SGHRS, YFSETQ. Losses at the gene ends were 2 bases for V and 3 bases for J; bases not matched to a gene: 5. This CDR3 has 17 amino acids. CDR3 in amino acids: CASSLLAGGPSYNEQFF. The CDR3 DNA, read in part, is TGCGCCAGCAGCTTACTAGCGGGAGGGCCGAGCTACAATGAG. The full variable domain, in which reference TRBV5-1 and TRBJ2-1 provide the parts outside the CDR3, is KAGVTQTPRYLIKTRGQQVTLSCSPISGHRSVSWYQQTPGQGLQFLFEYFSETQRNKGNFPGRFSGRQFSNSRSEMNVSTLELGDSALYLCASSLLAGGPSYNEQFFGPGTRLTVL.

Notes on this clone: The observed sequence ends 3 residues before the CDR3 terminus, with the missing tail filled in from the germline J gene. The chain couples TRBV20-1 to TRBJ2-7, with TRBD1 matching 7 bases. There are 12 residues in the CDR3. The V gene end was trimmed by 5 bases and the J gene end by 3 bases; junction bases not matched to a gene: 4. The V gene's germline CDR1 is DFQATT and CDR2 SNEGSKA (reference sequence). This chain's CDR3 is CSAPGQSYEQYF. The part of the CDR3 DNA that was read is TGCAGTGCTCCGGGACAGAGCTACGAG.

Note on this clone: The sequenced fragment ends 3 residues before the CDR3 boundary, so the rest is inferred from the germline J gene. The V and J genes are TRBV10-3 and TRBJ1-6; D not certain. From germline, CDR1 is ENHRY and CDR2 SYGVKD. V lost 3 bases to trimming and J lost 7 bases, with 10 bases between them. This CDR3 is built from 14 residues. CDR3 residues: CAISDQTRNSPLHF. The CDR3 bases that were read are TGTGCCATCAGTGATCAGACACGAAATTCACCC.

About this clone: With the read ending 3 residues before the CDR3 end, the germline J gene is used to fill in that end. V and J are TRBV28 and TRBJ2-1; 7 positions match TRBD1. Germline CDR1 is MDHEN and CDR2 is SYDVKM. The CDR3 runs 15 residues. V dropped 4 bases and J dropped 2; count of bases not matched to a gene: 5. CDR3 residues: CASSSPGQPYNEQFF. CDR3 DNA (partial): TGTGCCAGCAGTTCTCCGGGACAGCCCTACAATGAG.

Comment on this clone: The read finishes 3 residues shy of the CDR3 end, and the germline J gene is used to complete it. The V and J genes are TRBV5-5 and TRBJ1-1; D call uncertain. Between the trimmed V and J ends, which lost 1 base and 1 base, there was a span of 8 bases. Germline V gene lookup returns CDR1 SGHKS and CDR2 YYEKEE (reference sequence). This CDR3 is 14 amino acids long. The DNA read from the CDR3 is TGTGCCAGCAGCTTGAACAGTTGGAACACTGAA. Amino acids: CASSLNSWNTE. The whole CDR3 sequence is CASSLNSWNTEAFF.

This chain's CDR3 is CAWSVYYGAALRDTGELFF. CDR3 DNA, as far as it was read: TGTGCCTGGAGTGTATACTACGGAGCGGCGCTTCGGGACACCGGGGAG. The gene calls are TRBV30 and TRBJ2-2, with D tentatively TRBD2 (5 bases). The read is 3 residues too short to cover the CDR3 end, so that end is filled in from the germline J gene. Germline CDR1 is GTSNPN and CDR2 is SVGIG (reference sequence). Trimming took off 0 bases at V and 3 bases at J, with 23 bases between the two ends. This CDR3 is 19 amino acids long. The full variable domain, in which reference TRBV30 and TRBJ2-2 provide the parts outside the CDR3, is SQTIHQWPATLVQPVGSPLSLECTVEGTSNPNLYWYRQAAGRGLQLLFYSVGIGQISSEVPQNLSASRPQDRQFILSSKKLLLSDSGFYLCAWSVYYGAALRDTGELFFGEGSRLTVL.